Sequencing of this T cell receptor (beta chain) was carried out in a study of shared clonotypes between healthy human individuals. General study results and limits: The sole specimen, blood, was sampled, and tissue repertoires likely differ. Enrolling few donors narrowed the genetic and exposure-history diversity that was represented.

Deep-level running was used for the assay. The genomic DNA of each subset was split evenly across several immunoSEQ plates. Assay used: immunoSEQ multiplex PCR; TCRdb lists only in-frame clones, some missing. This sample yields 400,000 to 500,000 clones, of which approximately 79% are seen a single time; about an eighth belongs to the top ten. Regarding this clone: Its antigen is currently unknown.

Germline V lookup: CDR1 SGHNT, CDR2 YYREEE (reference sequence). The CDR3 runs to 15 residues. The V gene end was trimmed by 2 bases and the J gene end by 7 bases; junction bases not matched to a gene: 4. V gene TRBV5-4 combines with J gene TRBJ2-1; 12 nucleotides agree with TRBD2. Material: PBMCs. The receptor was isolated from a woman aged 40 to 55 in good health. Some clones in this sample may be carry-over from other donors' samples. The CDR3 region has the DNA TGTGCCAGCAGCTTTAGACTAGCGGGAGCAAATGAGCAGTTCTTC. Its translation: CASSFRLAGANEQFF. The complete variable domain, with remaining parts taken from reference TRBV5-4 and TRBJ2-1, reads ETGVTQSPTHLIKTRGQQVTLRCSSQSGHNTVSWYQQALGQGPQFIFQYYREEENGRGNFPPRFSGLQFPNYSSELNVNALELDDSALYLCASSFRLAGANEQFFGPGTRLTVL.